The clone carrying this T cell receptor (beta chain) came up a few times. Its cognate antigen is unknown. PCR was performed a second time for about 6 to 12 cycles using a sample-barcoded 5' primer and a J-beta primer mix. The template-switch adaptor was a 5' adaptor with 12 random nucleotides. It tagged each cDNA molecule. TCRdb itself ran the 5' RACE reads through MiXCR, one entry per CDR3 protein. The sample holds about 1.6 million distinct CDR3 sequences, around 36% seen once. The data were obtained in a study of blood T cells in healthy people across ages. Whole-study results and caveats: In older individuals, TCR beta diversity per million T cells was lower, falling roughly linearly with age. Unknown CMV status may confound age-related changes in expanded clones. Naive CD4+ cell counts and diversity both ran higher in long-lived than in aged donors.

The germline CDR1 and CDR2 sequences are LGHDT and YNNKEL (reference sequence). The CDR3 runs 11 residues. The V and J ends lost 4 bases and 11 bases, in that order; junction bases with no gene match: 3. V and J are TRBV3-1 and TRBJ2-7, with TRBD1 matching 9 bases. This sequence originates from a woman younger than 45 in good health. The sequencing sample was made of blood. The CDR3 region has the DNA TGTGCCAGCAGCCCCCGGGACAGGGAGTACTTC. Translated: CASSPRDREYF.